The clone carrying this T cell receptor (beta chain) was counted ten times or more. MiXCR, run by TCRdb on the 5' RACE reads, gives a single entry per CDR3 protein. The sample includes 150,000 to 200,000 distinct CDR3 sequences, 18% of them seen just once. In germline, CDR1 is LGHNT, CDR2 FRNRAP. The CDR3 has 14 amino acids. The V gene lost 6 bases and the J gene lost 4 bases, with 15 bases spanning the gap. This record comes from a study of CD8 T cells in ankylosing spondylitis. The source material was blood, either unsorted or a sorted T cell fraction (not recorded which). The chain has TRBV12-5 and TRBJ1-1; D gene unclear. The clonotype originates from a male donor between 10 and 30 years old with ankylosing spondylitis or in good health (not recorded which). CDR3 coding DNA: TGTGCTAGTGGCCTGGAAGGGTTGGGCACTGAAGCTTTCTTT. Translated, it gives CASGLEGLGTEAFF. Full variable domain (remainder filled in from reference TRBV12-5 and TRBJ1-1): DARVTQTPRHKVTEMGQEVTMRCQPILGHNTVFWYRQTMMQGLELLAYFRNRAPLDDSGMPKDRFSAEMPDATLATLKIQPSEPRDSAVYFCASGLEGLGTEAFFGQGTRLTVV.